One T cell receptor (beta chain) is described in this entry. The record originates from a study of OX40 agonist ivuxolimab in advanced cancers. Turning to the study itself: Two patients with cutaneous melanoma and one with hepatocellular carcinoma, three in total, showed partial responses.

CDR1 is GTSNPN, CDR2 SVGIG, per germline (reference sequence). This CDR3 region has 13 residues. Between the trimmed V and J ends, which lost 2 bases and 4 bases, there was a span of 11 bases. Libraries were prepared by immunoSEQ multiplex PCR; TCRdb keeps only in-frame clonotypes and omits some of them. The data hold about 53,000 clones, with roughly 80% observed a single time. This chain uses TRBV30 with TRBJ1-1; D possibly corresponds to TRBD1 (6 bases). This sample comprised CD4+ or CD8+ T cells sorted from blood, obtained in a trial of the OX40 agonist ivuxolimab. This receptor was identified in an adult with an advanced solid tumor such as melanoma, head and neck, liver or kidney cancer. CDR3 loop: CAWSIEGGTEAFF. CDR3 nucleotides: TGTGCCTGGAGTATTGAGGGGGGCACTGAAGCTTTCTTT.